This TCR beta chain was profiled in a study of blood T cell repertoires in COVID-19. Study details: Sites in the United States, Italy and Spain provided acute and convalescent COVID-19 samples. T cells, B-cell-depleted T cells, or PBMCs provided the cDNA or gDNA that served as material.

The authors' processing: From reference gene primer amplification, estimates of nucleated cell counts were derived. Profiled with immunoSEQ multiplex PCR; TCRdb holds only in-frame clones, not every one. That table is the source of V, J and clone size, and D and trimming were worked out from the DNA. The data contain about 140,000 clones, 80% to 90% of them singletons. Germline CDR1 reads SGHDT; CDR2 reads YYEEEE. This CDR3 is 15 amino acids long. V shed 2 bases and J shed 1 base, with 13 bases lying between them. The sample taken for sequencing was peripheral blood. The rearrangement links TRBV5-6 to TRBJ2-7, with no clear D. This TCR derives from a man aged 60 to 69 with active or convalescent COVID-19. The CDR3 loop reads CASSFGTLGSYEQYF. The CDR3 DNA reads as TGTGCCAGCAGCTTCGGAACCCTCGGGTCCTACGAGCAGTACTTC. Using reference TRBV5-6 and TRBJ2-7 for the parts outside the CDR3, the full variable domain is DAGVTQSPTHLIKTRGQQVTLRCSPKSGHDTVSWYQQALGQGPQFIFQYYEEEERQRGNFPDRFSGHQFPNYSSELNVNALLLGDSALYLCASSFGTLGSYEQYFGPGTRLTVT.